The sequence of this T cell receptor (beta chain) was determined in a study of blood T cell repertoires in COVID-19. About the research overall: PBMCs, B-cell-depleted T cells, or T cells provided the cDNA or gDNA that made up the material.

The protocol was immunoSEQ multiplex PCR, while the TCRdb copy is restricted to in-frame clones and leaves out a portion. Altogether 200,000 or so clones are present, around 82% being singletons, with the ten largest covering roughly 7%. V shed 6 bases, J shed 4 bases, and the junction held 10 bases outside the gene matches. This CDR3 region has 15 residues. Germline V gives CDR1 MNHEY, CDR2 SMNVEV (reference sequence). Recovered participants had two consecutive negative NP/OP PCR tests, healthcare professional clearance, or symptom resolution. The receptor comes from a man in his forties who had recovered from COVID-19. Sequencing was done on a sample of PBMCs or T cells enriched from blood (not recorded which). The genes are TRBV27 and TRBJ2-7, with 9 positions matching TRBD1. The CDR3 DNA sequence: TGTGCCAGCAGGCCAACCGGGACAGGGTTATACGAGCAGTACTTC. Translated: CASRPTGTGLYEQYF.